This record concerns one T cell receptor beta chain sequence. Authors' methods: Estimates of nucleated cell counts were drawn from the amplification of reference gene primers. Using immunoSEQ multiplex PCR, the repertoire was profiled, and TCRdb retains in-frame clones only, with some absent. D and trimming come from the DNA, and the V and J calls and clone size come from that table. This table holds roughly 150,000 clones, 85% found once. Germline values: CDR1 MNHNY, CDR2 SVGAGI (reference sequence). The CDR3 has 13 residues. V was shortened by 2 bases and J by 3 bases, with 7 bases between the two germline ends. The data derive from a study of blood T cell repertoires in COVID-19. Looking at the study overall: From the United States, Italy and Spain came samples of acute and convalescent COVID-19.

Participant reports of clinical history set cohort assignment. Cohort 3 recovery required two negative PCRs, clearance, or symptom resolution. This sequence was found in a woman aged 40 to 50 who had recovered from COVID-19. V is TRBV6-6 and J is TRBJ1-2, with D unclear. The sequencing sample was made of PBMCs or T cells enriched from blood (not recorded which). CDR3 coding DNA: TGTGCCAGCAGTTACGCGGTTGACTATGGCTACACCTTC. The encoded protein is CASSYAVDYGYTF.